What follows is one T cell receptor beta chain and its context. The TRB cDNA libraries were prepared by 5' RACE with UMI labels. TCRdb reanalyzed the 5' RACE reads and collapses them to one entry per CDR3 protein, without DNA. This repertoire includes tens of thousands of distinct CDR3 sequences. The source of the sample is a study of CXCR3-negative and CXCR3-positive naive CD8 T cells. Germline-derived CDR1 and CDR2 are SGHTA and FQGTGA. The CDR3 contains 21 residues. The rearrangement joins TRBV7-3 to TRBJ2-5; the TRBD1 assignment by TCRdb is unverifiable without DNA. The material sequenced was naive CXCR3- CD8+ T cells from blood. Noted subset: CD45RO-CCR7+CD27+CD95- naive CD8+ T cells lacking CXCR3 (TNR3-). The TCR originated in a human donor in good health. Some clones in this sample may be carry-over from other donors' samples. CDR3 loop: CASSPRAGTGPSTGSQETQYF.